One and the same sample provided the 12 T cell receptor beta chains below, sequenced in a study of T cell responses to AZD1222 COVID-19 vaccine. Profiled with immunoSEQ multiplex PCR; TCRdb holds only in-frame clones, not every one. The sample yields roughly 150,000 clones, 85% to 95% seen once. This specimen was peripheral blood, taken 28 days after the second AZD1222 dose. These receptors all stem from an adult who received the AZD1222 COVID-19 vaccine.

This chain connects TRBV28 to TRBJ1-5; 9 nucleotides align to TRBD1. Per germline, CDR1 MDHEN and CDR2 SYDVKM. CDR3 size: 15 residues. V lost 5 bases, J lost 5 bases, and 7 bases stayed unmatched. The CDR3 loop is CASSGDRAPHQPQHF. CDR3 DNA: TGTGCCAGCAGTGGGGACAGGGCTCCCCATCAGCCCCAGCATTTT.

The chain has TRBV13 and TRBJ2-7; D is perhaps TRBD1 or TRBD2 (5 bases each). Germline CDR1 reads PRHDT; CDR2 reads FYEKMQ (reference sequence). This CDR3 comprises 13 residues. V was trimmed by 5 bases and J by 4 bases, leaving 12 bases between them. The CDR3 coding sequence is TGTGCCAGCAGCCCGGGACGGAATTACGAGCAGTACTTC. This translates into CASSPGRNYEQYF. The full variable domain, rest sourced from reference TRBV13 and TRBJ2-7, is AAGVIQSPRHLIKEKRETATLKCYPIPRHDTVYWYQQGPGQDPQFLISFYEKMQSDKGSIPDRFSAQQFSDYHSELNMSSLELGDSALYFCASSPGRNYEQYFGPGTRLTVT.

The rearrangement joins TRBV5-5 to TRBJ1-1; possible D gene TRBD1, 6 bases. CDR3 length: 16 residues. Germline CDR1 reads SGHKS; CDR2 reads YYEKEE (reference sequence). V was shortened by 5 bases and J by 0 bases, with 17 bases between the two germline ends. The CDR3 sequence is CASRNPGHGMNTEAFF. In nucleotides, the CDR3 is TGTGCCAGCAGAAATCCGGGACACGGCATGAACACTGAAGCTTTCTTT.

V and J are TRBV3-1 (or the pseudogene TRBV3-2) and TRBJ2-5; no reliable D call. The CDR3 contains 16 residues. Germline CDR1 LGHDT, CDR2 YNNKEL (reference sequence). Trimming took off 3 bases at V and 4 bases at J, with 18 bases between the two ends. The CDR3 DNA is TGTGCCAGCAGCCACTACCCCAAAGTTTACGGAGAGACCCAGTACTTC. It encodes CASSHYPKVYGETQYF.

This chain uses TRBV30 with TRBJ1-2, with D possibly matching TRBD1 (5 bases). Per the germline V gene, CDR1 is GTSNPN and CDR2 is SVGIG (reference sequence). V lost 5 bases, J lost 4 bases, and 20 bases lay in between. This CDR3 has 15 amino acids. This CDR3 reads CAWSARAGSPYGYTF. CDR3 DNA sequence: TGTGCCTGGTCCGCAAGAGCAGGGAGTCCCTATGGCTACACCTTC.

The rearrangement joins TRBV18 to TRBJ2-7; tentative D call: TRBD1 (6 bases). CDR1 and CDR2 (germline): KGHSH, LQKENI. This CDR3 region has 14 residues. V lost 4 bases, J lost 2 bases, and 12 bases lay in between. The CDR3 region is CASSQQGPPYEQYF. CDR3 DNA: TGTGCCAGCTCACAACAGGGCCCCCCCTACGAGCAGTACTTC.

The chain recombines TRBV29-1 with TRBJ2-7; D ambiguous. Germline V gene sequence: CDR1 SQVTM, CDR2 ANQGSEA. This CDR3 is built from 13 residues. V was trimmed by 0 bases and J by 0 bases, leaving 6 bases between them. In DNA, the CDR3 is TGCAGCGTTGAAGATTACGACTCCTACGAGCAGTACTTC. Amino acid sequence: CSVEDYDSYEQYF.

This sequence joins TRBV6-5 and TRBJ2-3, with no clear D. Germline V gene sequence: CDR1 MNHEY, CDR2 SVGAGI. The V end lost 0 bases, the J end lost 0 bases, and 7 bases lay between the germline ends. This CDR3 is built from 15 residues. Here the CDR3 DNA reads TGTGCCAGCAGTTACTCTGGGTTCAGCACAGATACGCAGTATTTT. The encoded protein is CASSYSGFSTDTQYF.

This chain uses TRBV27 with TRBJ1-2; 10 bases agree with TRBD1. The CDR3 covers 15 residues. Germline V gene data show CDR1 as MNHEY and CDR2 as SMNVEV (reference sequence). J was trimmed by 1 base and V by 2 bases; bases with no gene match: 1. As DNA, the CDR3 is TGTGCCAGCAGTTTAAGGGACAGGGGTAACTATGGCTACACCTTC. It yields the protein CASSLRDRGNYGYTF.

This chain's CDR3 is CASSQDARATNEKLFF. CDR3 coding DNA: TGCGCCAGCAGCCAAGATGCCCGTGCAACTAATGAAAAACTGTTTTTT. J is TRBJ1-4 and V is TRBV4-3; D ambiguous. V was pared by 0 bases and J by 0 bases, with 8 bases between. The germline V gene has CDR1 LGHNA and CDR2 YSLEER. The CDR3 totals 16 residues.

The rearrangement links TRBV5-1 to TRBJ1-2; D is perhaps TRBD1 (5 bases). V lost 7 bases, J lost 5 bases, and 15 bases lay in between. The CDR3 is 13 residues long. The germline V gene has CDR1 SGHRS and CDR2 YFSETQ. CDR3 nucleotide sequence: TGCGCCAGCGGGAGGGACGGGGTTTATGGCTACACCTTC. Its protein is CASGRDGVYGYTF. The complete variable domain, with remaining parts taken from reference TRBV5-1 and TRBJ1-2, reads KAGVTQTPRYLIKTRGQQVTLSCSPISGHRSVSWYQQTPGQGLQFLFEYFSETQRNKGNFPGRFSGRQFSNSRSEMNVSTLELGDSALYLCASGRDGVYGYTFGSGTRLTVV.

This clone was detected only once. The chain couples TRBV18 to TRBJ1-1; D might be TRBD1 (5 bases). The CDR3 consists of 15 residues. CDR1 is KGHSH, CDR2 LQKENI, per germline. The V gene lost 9 bases and the J gene lost 0 bases, with 17 bases spanning the gap. CDR3 amino acids: CASGVGASMNTEAFF. The DNA of the CDR3 is TGTGCCAGTGGGGTTGGGGCCTCCATGAACACTGAAGCTTTCTTT.